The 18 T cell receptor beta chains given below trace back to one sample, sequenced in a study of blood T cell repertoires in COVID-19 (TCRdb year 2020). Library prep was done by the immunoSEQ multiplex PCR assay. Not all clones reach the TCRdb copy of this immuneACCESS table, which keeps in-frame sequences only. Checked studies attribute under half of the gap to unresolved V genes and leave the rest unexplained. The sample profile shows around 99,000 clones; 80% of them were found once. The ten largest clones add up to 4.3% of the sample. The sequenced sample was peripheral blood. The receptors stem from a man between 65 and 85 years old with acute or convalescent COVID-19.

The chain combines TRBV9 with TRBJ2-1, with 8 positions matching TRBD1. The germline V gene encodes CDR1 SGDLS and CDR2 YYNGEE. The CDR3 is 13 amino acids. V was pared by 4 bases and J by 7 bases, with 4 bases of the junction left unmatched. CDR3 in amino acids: CASSYRQGNEQFF. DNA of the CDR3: TGTGCCAGCAGCTACAGACAGGGGAATGAGCAGTTCTTC.

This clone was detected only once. Here the CDR3 DNA reads TGTGCCAGCTCACCACTAGGGGGCGATGGGTCACCCCTCCACTTT. Protein: CASSPLGGDGSPLHF. V and J are TRBV18 and TRBJ1-6, with 7 bases lining up with TRBD1. V dropped 1 base and J dropped 10; count of bases not matched to a gene: 7. Germline assignment: CDR1 KGHSH and CDR2 LQKENI. The length of the CDR3 is 15 residues.

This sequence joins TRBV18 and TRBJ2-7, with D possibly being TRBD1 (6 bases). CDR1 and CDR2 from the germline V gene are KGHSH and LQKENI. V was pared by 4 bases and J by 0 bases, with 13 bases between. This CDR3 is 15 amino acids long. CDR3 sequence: CASSQGHGSSYEQYF. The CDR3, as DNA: TGTGCCAGCTCACAGGGACATGGGAGCTCCTACGAGCAGTACTTC.

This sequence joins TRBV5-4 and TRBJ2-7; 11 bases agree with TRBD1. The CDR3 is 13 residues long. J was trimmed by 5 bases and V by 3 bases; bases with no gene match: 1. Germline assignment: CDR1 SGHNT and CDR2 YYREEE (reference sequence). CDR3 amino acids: CASSWDRGDEQYF. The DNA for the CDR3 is TGTGCCAGCAGCTGGGACAGGGGGGACGAGCAGTACTTC.

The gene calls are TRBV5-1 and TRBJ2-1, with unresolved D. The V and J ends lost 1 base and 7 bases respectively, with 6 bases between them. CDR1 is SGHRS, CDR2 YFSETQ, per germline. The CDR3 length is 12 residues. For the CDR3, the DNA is TGCGCCAGCAGCTTGTCGGAGAATGAGCAGTTCTTC. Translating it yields CASSLSENEQFF. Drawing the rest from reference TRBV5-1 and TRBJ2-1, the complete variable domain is KAGVTQTPRYLIKTRGQQVTLSCSPISGHRSVSWYQQTPGQGLQFLFEYFSETQRNKGNFPGRFSGRQFSNSRSEMNVSTLELGDSALYLCASSLSENEQFFGPGTRLTVL.

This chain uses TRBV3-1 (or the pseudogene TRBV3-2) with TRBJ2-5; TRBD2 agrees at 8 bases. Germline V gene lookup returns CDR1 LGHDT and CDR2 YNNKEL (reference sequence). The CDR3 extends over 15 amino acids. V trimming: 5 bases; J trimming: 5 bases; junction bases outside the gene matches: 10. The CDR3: CASSSSSGGFETQYF. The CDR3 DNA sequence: TGTGCCAGCAGCTCTTCCAGCGGGGGCTTCGAGACCCAGTACTTC.

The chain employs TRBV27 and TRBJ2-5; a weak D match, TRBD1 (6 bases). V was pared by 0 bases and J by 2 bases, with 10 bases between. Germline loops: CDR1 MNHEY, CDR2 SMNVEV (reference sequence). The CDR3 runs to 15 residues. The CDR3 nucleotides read TGTGCCAGCAGTTTATCGTATCAGGGGCAAGAGACCCAGTACTTC. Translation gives CASSLSYQGQETQYF.

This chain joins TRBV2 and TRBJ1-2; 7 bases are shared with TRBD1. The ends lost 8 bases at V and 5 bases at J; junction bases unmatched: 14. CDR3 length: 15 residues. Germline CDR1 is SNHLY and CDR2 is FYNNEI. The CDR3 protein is CASLIGGQYQYGYTF. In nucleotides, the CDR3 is TGTGCCAGCCTCATCGGGGGACAGTACCAATATGGCTACACCTTC.

CDR3 nucleotides: TGTGCCAGCAGTTCCGGGACAGATAACACTGAAGCTTTCTTT. This encodes CASSSGTDNTEAFF. V usage is TRBV6-5 and J usage is TRBJ1-1; 7 positions match TRBD1. V gave up 4 bases and J gave up 2 bases; unmatched junction bases: 4. This CDR3 comprises 14 residues. Germline assignment: CDR1 MNHEY and CDR2 SVGAGI.

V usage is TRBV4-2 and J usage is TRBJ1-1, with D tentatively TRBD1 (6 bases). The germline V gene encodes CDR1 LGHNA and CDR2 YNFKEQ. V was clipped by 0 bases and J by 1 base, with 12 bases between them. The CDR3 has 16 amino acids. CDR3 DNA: TGTGCCAGCAGCCAAGATCGGTTCAGGGGGAACACTGAAGCTTTCTTT. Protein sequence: CASSQDRFRGNTEAFF.

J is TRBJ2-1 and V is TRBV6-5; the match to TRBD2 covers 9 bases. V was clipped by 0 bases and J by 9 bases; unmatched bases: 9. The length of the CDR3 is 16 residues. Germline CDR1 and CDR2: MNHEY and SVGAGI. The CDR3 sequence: CASSYSIIAGVSEQFF. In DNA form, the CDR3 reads TGTGCCAGCAGTTACTCGATAATAGCGGGGGTGAGTGAGCAGTTCTTC.

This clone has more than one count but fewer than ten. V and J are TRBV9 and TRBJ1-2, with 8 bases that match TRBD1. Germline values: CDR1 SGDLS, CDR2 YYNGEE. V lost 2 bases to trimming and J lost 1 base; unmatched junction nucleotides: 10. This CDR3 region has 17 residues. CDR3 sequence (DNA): TGTGCCAGCAGCGTTTGGGACAGGAGGACTTTTAACTATGGCTACACCTTC. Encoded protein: CASSVWDRRTFNYGYTF.

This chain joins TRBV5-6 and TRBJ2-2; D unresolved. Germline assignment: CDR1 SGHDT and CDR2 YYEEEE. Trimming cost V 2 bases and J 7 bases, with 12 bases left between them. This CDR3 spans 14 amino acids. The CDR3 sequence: CASSLYEVDGELFF. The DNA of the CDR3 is TGTGCCAGCAGCTTATACGAGGTGGACGGGGAGCTGTTTTTT. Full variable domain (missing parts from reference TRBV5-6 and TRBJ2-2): DAGVTQSPTHLIKTRGQQVTLRCSPKSGHDTVSWYQQALGQGPQFIFQYYEEEERQRGNFPDRFSGHQFPNYSSELNVNALLLGDSALYLCASSLYEVDGELFFGEGSRLTVL.

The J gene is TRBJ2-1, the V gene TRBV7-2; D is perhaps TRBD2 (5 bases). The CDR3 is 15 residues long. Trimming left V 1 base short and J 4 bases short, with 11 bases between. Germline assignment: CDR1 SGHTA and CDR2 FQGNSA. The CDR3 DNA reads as TGTGCCAGCAGCTTAGAAGGCGGGCGATACAATGAGCAGTTCTTC. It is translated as CASSLEGGRYNEQFF. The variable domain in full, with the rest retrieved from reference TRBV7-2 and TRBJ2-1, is GAGVSQSPSNKVTEKGKDVELRCDPISGHTALYWYRQSLGQGLEFLIYFQGNSAPDKSGLPSDRFSAERTGGSVSTLTIQRTQQEDSAVYLCASSLEGGRYNEQFFGPGTRLTVL.

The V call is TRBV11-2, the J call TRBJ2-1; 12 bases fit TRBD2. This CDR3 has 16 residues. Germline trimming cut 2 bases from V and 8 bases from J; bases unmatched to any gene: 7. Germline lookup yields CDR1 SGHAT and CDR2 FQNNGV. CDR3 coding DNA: TGTGCCAGCAGCTTACTAGCGGGGGGGCCCTCAGATGAGCAGTTCTTC. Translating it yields CASSLLAGGPSDEQFF.

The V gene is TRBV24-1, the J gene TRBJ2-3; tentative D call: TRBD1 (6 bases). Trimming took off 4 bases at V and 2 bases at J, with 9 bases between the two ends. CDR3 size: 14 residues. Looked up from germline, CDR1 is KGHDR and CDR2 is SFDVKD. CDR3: CATSETGFTDTQYF. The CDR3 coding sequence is TGTGCCACCAGTGAGACAGGATTCACAGATACGCAGTATTTT.

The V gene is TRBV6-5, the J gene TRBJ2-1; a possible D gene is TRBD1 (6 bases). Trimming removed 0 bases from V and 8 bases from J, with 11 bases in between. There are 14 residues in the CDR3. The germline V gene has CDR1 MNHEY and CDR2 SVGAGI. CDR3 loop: CASSYSTSGDEQFF. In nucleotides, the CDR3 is TGTGCCAGCAGTTACTCGACGTCAGGGGATGAGCAGTTCTTC.

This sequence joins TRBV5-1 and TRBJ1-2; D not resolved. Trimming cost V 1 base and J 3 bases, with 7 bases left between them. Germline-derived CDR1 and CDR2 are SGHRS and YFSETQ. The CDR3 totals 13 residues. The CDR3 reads CASSLTADYGYTF. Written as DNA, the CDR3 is TGCGCCAGCAGCTTGACTGCGGACTATGGCTACACCTTC.